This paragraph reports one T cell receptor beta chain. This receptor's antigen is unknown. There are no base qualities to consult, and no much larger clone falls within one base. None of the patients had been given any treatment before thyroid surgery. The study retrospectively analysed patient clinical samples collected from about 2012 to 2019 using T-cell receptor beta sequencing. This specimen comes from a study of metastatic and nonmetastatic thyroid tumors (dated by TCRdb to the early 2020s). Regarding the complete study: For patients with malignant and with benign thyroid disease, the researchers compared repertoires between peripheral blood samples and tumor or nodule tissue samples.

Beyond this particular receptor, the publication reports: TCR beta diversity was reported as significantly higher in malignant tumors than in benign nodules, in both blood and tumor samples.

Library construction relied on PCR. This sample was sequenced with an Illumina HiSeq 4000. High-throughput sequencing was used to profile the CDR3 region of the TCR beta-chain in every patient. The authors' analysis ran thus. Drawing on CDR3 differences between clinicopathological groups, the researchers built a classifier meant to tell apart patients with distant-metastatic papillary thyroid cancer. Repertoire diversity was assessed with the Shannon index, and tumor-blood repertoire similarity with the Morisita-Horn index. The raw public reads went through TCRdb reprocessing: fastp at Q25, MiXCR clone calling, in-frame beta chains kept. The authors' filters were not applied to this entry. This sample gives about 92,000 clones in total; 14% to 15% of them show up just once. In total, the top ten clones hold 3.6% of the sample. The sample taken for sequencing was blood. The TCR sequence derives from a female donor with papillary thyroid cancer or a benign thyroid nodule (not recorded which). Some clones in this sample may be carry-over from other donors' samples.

The sequenced DNA: TGTGCCAGCAGTTCAAACGAAGGCCGAAAACTGTTTTTT. It is translated as CASSSNEGRKLFF. The chain joins TRBV27 to TRBJ1-4, with an unclear D gene assignment. The CDR3 has 13 amino acids, counting the end cysteine and phenylalanine. Only the CDR3 DNA is retained, 39 bases long and in frame from the first base. From a lookup of the germline V gene (reference sequence), CDR1 and CDR2 are MNHEY and SMNVEV. V gives up 4 bases and J gives up 10 bases, and the segment between their germline ends measures 13 bases.